Following are 2 T cell receptor beta chains from one sample sequenced in a study of T cell repertoires in cytomegalovirus infection. TCRdb redid the calling of the reads with MiXCR, one entry per CDR3 protein. The sample holds around 94,000 distinct CDR3 sequences; 15% to 20% are singletons and the top ten take over 8%. Sequences were obtained from PBMCs. These receptor sequences come from a human donor in good health (CMV status not recorded). Some clones in this sample may be carry-over from other donors' samples.

The chain links TRBV28 to TRBJ1-3; maybe TRBD1 (5 bases). The ends were cut back, 8 bases at V and 0 bases at J, with 11 bases in the middle. This CDR3 comprises 14 residues. Per germline, CDR1 MDHEN and CDR2 SYDVKM. The CDR3 coding sequence is TGTGCCAGCTTGGACACCTACTCTGGAAACACCATATATTTT. Residues: CASLDTYSGNTIYF.

The V call is TRBV2, the J call TRBJ2-3; D gene uncertain. CDR3 length: 11 amino acids. Germline V gives CDR1 SNHLY, CDR2 FYNNEI. Trimming left V 3 bases short and J 4 bases short, with 2 bases between. The CDR3 DNA is TGTGCCAGCAGTGAGGCAGATACGCAGTATTTT. It is translated as CASSEADTQYF.